Below are 25 T cell receptor beta chains sequenced from a single sample in a study of CD8+CD57+ T cells in acquired aplastic anemia. Genomic DNA served as template for TCR beta VDJ and CDR3 profiling. In TCRdb, the reads were re-called with MiXCR into one record per CDR3 protein. Seen here are tens of thousands of distinct CDR3 sequences, less than 60% observed once, and the top ten hold around 63%. The sample was sorted CD4+, CD8+, or CD8+CD57+ T cells (not recorded which) from PBMCs. All receptors derive from a human donor in good health, serving as a control.

This chain links TRBV19 with TRBJ2-5; D tentatively fits TRBD1 or TRBD2 (5 bases each). Trimming stripped 1 base from V and 7 bases from J, with 13 bases between. Germline CDR1 and CDR2: LNHDA and SQIVND (reference sequence). The CDR3 extends over 14 amino acids. The CDR3 loop reads CASSIGEGTGTQYF. The CDR3 DNA reads as TGTGCCAGTAGTATAGGAGAGGGGACGGGGACCCAGTACTTC.

This clonotype was seen a few times. This sequence joins TRBV25-1 and TRBJ2-3; TRBD2 aligns across 12 bases. In germline, CDR1 is MGHDK, CDR2 SYGVNS. The CDR3 has 16 amino acids. V was clipped by 4 bases and J by 1 base; unmatched bases: 3. The CDR3 spells CASSALAGGGTDTQYF. The CDR3 nucleotides are TGTGCCAGCAGTGCCCTAGCGGGGGGGGGCACAGATACGCAGTATTTT. Filled out from reference TRBV25-1 and TRBJ2-3, the complete variable domain reads EADIYQTPRYLVIGTGKKITLECSQTMGHDKMYWYQQDPGMELHLIHYSYGVNSTEKGDLSSESTVSRIRTEHFPLTLESARPSHTSQYLCASSALAGGGTDTQYFGPGTRLTVL.

The sample holds many counts of this clonotype. The rearrangement joins TRBV10-2 to TRBJ2-3; TRBD2 aligns across 11 bases. The germline V gene has CDR1 WSHSY and CDR2 SAAADI. The CDR3 is 16 residues long. The junction had 2 bases not matched to a gene; V was cut back by 3 bases and J by 0 bases. CDR3 sequence: CASSEGTSGSTDTQYF. The CDR3 nucleotides are TGCGCCAGCAGTGAAGGGACTAGCGGTAGCACAGATACGCAGTATTTT.

The chain employs TRBV29-1 and TRBJ2-5; D is possibly TRBD2 (5 bases). Germline loops: CDR1 SQVTM, CDR2 ANQGSEA. The CDR3 is 11 amino acids. V lost 2 bases and J 5 bases, leaving 6 bases between the germline ends. In DNA, the CDR3 is TGCAGCGTTGAAACGGGGGAGACCCAGTACTTC. This translates into CSVETGETQYF.

At least ten counts were recorded for this clonotype. The chain has TRBV27 and TRBJ2-3; no reliable D call. The germline gives CDR1 MNHEY, CDR2 SMNVEV (reference sequence). This CDR3 is built from 14 residues. V was pared by 0 bases and J by 6 bases, with 10 bases between. CDR3 residues: CASSLSGVWDTQYF. In DNA form, the CDR3 reads TGTGCCAGCAGTTTATCAGGTGTTTGGGATACGCAGTATTTT.

This clonotype has a count of ten or more. This chain connects TRBV9 to TRBJ2-3; either TRBD1 or TRBD2 may fit D (5 bases each). The length of the CDR3 is 13 residues. The germline V gene encodes CDR1 SGDLS and CDR2 YYNGEE. The V end was cut by 0 bases, the J end by 3 bases, with 5 bases between. For the CDR3, the DNA is TGTGCCAGCAGCGTAGGGGGGACAGATACGCAGTATTTT. This gives the protein CASSVGGTDTQYF.

This clonotype appeared a few times. This chain connects TRBV25-1 to TRBJ1-3; D ambiguous. Trimming left V 3 bases short and J 8 bases short, with 17 bases between. CDR3 length: 15 residues. CDR1 is MGHDK and CDR2 is SYGVNS in the germline V gene. CDR3 protein: CASSDPTSSWDTIYF. CDR3 nucleotide sequence: TGTGCCAGCAGTGATCCGACCTCATCTTGGGACACCATATATTTT. The variable domain in full, with the rest retrieved from reference TRBV25-1 and TRBJ1-3, is EADIYQTPRYLVIGTGKKITLECSQTMGHDKMYWYQQDPGMELHLIHYSYGVNSTEKGDLSSESTVSRIRTEHFPLTLESARPSHTSQYLCASSDPTSSWDTIYFGEGSWLTVV.

This chain uses TRBV30 with TRBJ1-1; D is unresolved. The CDR3 is made up of 15 amino acids. V lost 2 bases, J lost 4 bases, and 17 bases lay in between. CDR1 is GTSNPN and CDR2 is SVGIG in the germline V gene (reference sequence). CDR3 protein: CAWSPREGISTEAFF. The CDR3 coding sequence is TGTGCCTGGAGTCCCCGTGAGGGAATTTCCACTGAAGCTTTCTTT.

This clonotype has at least ten counts. The chain is built from TRBV12-3 or TRBV12-4 and TRBJ2-7; 7 bases agree with TRBD2. This CDR3 contains 16 residues. J lost 4 bases, V lost 1 base, and 10 bases had no gene match. Here the CDR3 reads CASSLGGGGPGYEQYF. The CDR3 DNA reads as TGTGCCAGCAGTTTAGGTGGGGGAGGGCCAGGATACGAGCAGTACTTC.

This clonotype was recorded a few times. The chain links TRBV6-5 to TRBJ1-2, with D perhaps matching TRBD1 (5 bases). The germline V and J ends were trimmed by 2 bases and 4 bases, with 11 bases remaining between them. There are 14 residues in the CDR3. CDR1 is MNHEY, CDR2 SVGAGI, per germline. The CDR3 coding sequence is TGTGCCAGCAGTTACGATGGGGGAGTCTATGGCTACACCTTC. Its translation is CASSYDGGVYGYTF.

The chain links TRBV13 to TRBJ2-7; D gene unclear. Germline values: CDR1 PRHDT, CDR2 FYEKMQ (reference sequence). The CDR3 runs 13 residues. V was pared by 2 bases and J by 5 bases, with 10 bases between. For the CDR3, the DNA is TGTGCCAGCAGCTTATTATACGGAGACGAGCAGTACTTC. Encoded protein: CASSLLYGDEQYF.

The sample holds a few counts of this clonotype. V usage is TRBV6-1 and J usage is TRBJ2-1, with 7 bases lining up with TRBD2. The V gene's germline CDR1 is MNHNS and CDR2 SASEGT. The CDR3 sequence is 16 residues long. J lost 0 bases, V lost 7 bases, and 9 bases had no gene match. The CDR3, as DNA: TGTGCCAGCACCTGGGACTATCGACACTCCTACAATGAGCAGTTCTTC. Amino acid sequence: CASTWDYRHSYNEQFF.

Here the CDR3 reads CASEKSDGTYLHF. The CDR3 coding sequence is TGTGCCAGCGAGAAGTCGGACGGGACTTACCTCCACTTT. The chain uses TRBV2 and TRBJ1-6; D is possibly TRBD1 (5 bases). CDR3 length equals 13 residues. V lost 8 bases, J lost 15 bases, and 20 bases lay in between. Germline CDR1 and CDR2: SNHLY and FYNNEI.

The chain uses TRBV7-2 and TRBJ2-5, with 12 positions matching TRBD2. The junction had 3 bases not matched to a gene; V was cut back by 0 bases and J by 4 bases. This CDR3 contains 16 residues. Germline lookup yields CDR1 SGHTA and CDR2 FQGNSA. The CDR3 region is CASSLATSGGGETQYF. DNA for the CDR3: TGTGCCAGCAGCTTAGCGACTAGCGGGGGAGGAGAGACCCAGTACTTC.

This clonotype has ten or more counts. The genes are TRBV12-3 or TRBV12-4 and TRBJ2-7, with D hard to call. This CDR3 spans 15 amino acids. The germline V and J ends were trimmed by 1 base and 5 bases, with 15 bases remaining between them. The CDR3 loop reads CASSLGSGHIDEQYF. The CDR3 DNA reads TGTGCCAGCAGTTTAGGATCCGGGCATATCGACGAGCAGTACTTC.

In its sample, this clonotype was seen a few times. Possible read error: a much larger clone is one base away. CDR3 sequence: CASGLVPDSSYEQYF. The DNA for the CDR3 is TGTGCCAGCGGCTTAGTCCCGGACAGCTCCTACGAGCAGTACTTC. V and J are TRBV7-6 and TRBJ2-7, with D maybe TRBD1 (6 bases). The CDR3 has 15 amino acids. Germline V gene data show CDR1 as SGHVS and CDR2 as FNYEAQ. Looking up the rest from reference TRBV7-6 and TRBJ2-7 gives the full variable domain: GAGVSQSPRYKVTKRGQDVALRCDPISGHVSLYWYRQALGQGPEFLTYFNYEAQQDKSGLPNDRFSAERPEGSISTLTIQRTEQRDSAMYRCASGLVPDSSYEQYFGPGTRLTVT.

The rearrangement links TRBV9 to TRBJ2-7; TRBD1 might be the D (6 bases). The ends were cut back, 0 bases at V and 7 bases at J, with 11 bases in the middle. The germline gives CDR1 SGDLS, CDR2 YYNGEE. The CDR3 is 13 amino acids. This chain's CDR3 is CASSVASGTEQYF. CDR3 coding DNA: TGTGCCAGCAGCGTAGCTTCCGGGACAGAGCAGTACTTC. Full variable domain (missing parts from reference TRBV9 and TRBJ2-7): DSGVTQTPKHLITATGQRVTLRCSPRSGDLSVYWYQQSLDQGLQFLIQYYNGEERAKGNILERFSAQQFPDLHSELNLSSLELGDSALYFCASSVASGTEQYFGPGTRLTVT.

This clonotype has ten or more counts. The V call is TRBV13, the J call TRBJ1-1; D is undetermined. The germline CDR1 and CDR2 sequences are PRHDT and FYEKMQ (reference sequence). Trimming shortened V by 5 bases and J by 1 base, and 14 bases separated the two germline ends. The CDR3 contains 15 residues. The CDR3 loop is CASSGRQERNTEAFF. In DNA, the CDR3 is TGTGCCAGCAGCGGCCGTCAGGAGAGGAACACTGAAGCTTTCTTT. Drawing the rest from reference TRBV13 and TRBJ1-1, the complete variable domain is AAGVIQSPRHLIKEKRETATLKCYPIPRHDTVYWYQQGPGQDPQFLISFYEKMQSDKGSIPDRFSAQQFSDYHSELNMSSLELGDSALYFCASSGRQERNTEAFFGQGTRLTVV.

The table lists this clonotype with many counts. The rearrangement joins TRBV9 to TRBJ2-7; D is uncertain. Trimming removed 4 bases at V and 0 bases at J, with 14 bases between. Germline V CDR1 and CDR2: SGDLS, YYNGEE. This CDR3 contains 15 residues. As DNA, the CDR3 is TGTGCCAGCAGCCCCGGACCGCTGAGCTCCTACGAGCAGTACTTC. This sequence encodes CASSPGPLSSYEQYF.

V is TRBV20-1 and J is TRBJ1-5, with D tentatively TRBD1 (6 bases). Deletions cut 0 bases from V and 4 bases from J, with 10 bases between. The CDR3 is 14 residues long. Germline-derived CDR1 and CDR2 are DFQATT and SNEGSKA (reference sequence). CDR3 loop: CSAREGTGNQPQHF. CDR3 sequence (DNA): TGCAGTGCTAGAGAGGGAACAGGGAATCAGCCCCAGCATTTT.

This clonotype was seen many times. The chain employs TRBV24-1 and TRBJ1-2; D unresolved. Germline V lookup: CDR1 KGHDR, CDR2 SFDVKD. There are 9 residues in the CDR3. V was cut by 12 bases and J by 5 bases, with 6 bases left in between. This chain's CDR3 is CASLYGYTF. CDR3 DNA: TGTGCCTCTCTATATGGCTACACCTTC.

A single count supports this clonotype. This rearrangement joins TRBV19 to TRBJ2-1; D tentatively fits TRBD1 or TRBD2 (7 bases each). Germline assignment: CDR1 LNHDA and CDR2 SQIVND (reference sequence). This CDR3 spans 14 amino acids. V was clipped by 3 bases and J by 9 bases, with 15 bases between them. CDR3: CASSMGRGLGEQFF. The CDR3 DNA reads as TGTGCCAGTAGTATGGGGAGGGGGCTAGGTGAGCAGTTCTTC.

Regarding this clonotype: A much larger clone is a single base away; this may be a read error. The gene calls are TRBV12-3 or TRBV12-4 and TRBJ1-6; 11 bases are a match to TRBD1. CDR3 length: 15 amino acids. CDR3 bases: TGTGCCAGCAGTGGACAGGGGGCTTATAATTCACCCCTCCGCTTT. Encoded protein: CASSGQGAYNSPLRF.

This clonotype was seen ten or more times. The chain carries TRBV7-8 and TRBJ2-7; TRBD2 aligns across 7 bases. J gave up 6 bases and V 1 base, and 6 bases lay outside the gene matches. The CDR3 is 14 residues long. CDR1 is SGHVS, CDR2 FQNEAQ, per germline. The CDR3 spells CASSLVGGTGEQYF. CDR3 DNA sequence: TGTGCCAGCAGCTTAGTGGGGGGGACTGGCGAGCAGTACTTC.

The chain carries TRBV4-2 and TRBJ2-1; TRBD2 agrees at 10 bases. CDR1 is LGHNA, CDR2 YNFKEQ, per germline. The CDR3 length is 20 residues. Trimming took 2 bases from V and 0 from J; bases not matched to a gene: 13. CDR3 bases: TGTGCCAGCAGCCAACTAAAGACTAGCGGGTCCGGAAGCTCCTACAATGAGCAGTTCTTC. This encodes CASSQLKTSGSGSSYNEQFF.